Described below is a single TCR beta chain sequence and its context. No cognate antigen has been identified for it. No quality values exist for individual bases; no much larger clone is one base distant. Its CDR3 holds 16 amino acids, cysteine through phenylalanine. Solely the CDR3 DNA is kept, with 48 bases framed from the first base. Per the germline V gene, MDHEN is the CDR1 and SYDVKM is the CDR2. V is shortened by 3 bases, J by 1 base, and the region joining them spans 14 bases. This sample is part of a study of shared clonotypes between healthy human individuals (TCRdb year 2020). About the study as a whole: Three men and a couple of women, aged 18 to 49 years, made up the cohort. For each donor, CD4 naive and CD4 memory were each run on three plates, CD8 naive on two plates, and CD8 memory on one plate. Blood TCR repertoires of four to six healthy adults were deeply sequenced to estimate repertoire size and the extent of clonotype sharing between individuals. To increase sequencing depth and limit assay-specific biases, TCR repertoire library preparation and sequencing were carried out by different laboratories using diverse techniques. Leukapheresis yielded between about 0.94 and 8.9 billion PBMCs per donor. The research as a whole found: Naive subsets generally had larger estimated clonotype richness than memory subsets. Higher generation probabilities were observed for clonotypes shared by all four sorted-subset donors than for non-shared clonotypes. Across four donors, 5% to 6% of naive CD4, 3% to 3.5% of naive CD8, approximately 2.5% of memory CD4, and 0.4% of memory CD8 clonotypes were shared. The genetic and exposure-history diversity represented was limited by the small number of donors. Based on pairwise subsampling, the degree of clonotype sharing among donors was expected to be affected by sequencing depth. Even with the large sequencing depth, rarefaction of the sorted-subset datasets indicated that sequencing was incomplete. Sampling was limited to blood, and TCR repertoires in tissue likely differ from TCR repertoires in blood.

Using the deep immunoSEQ assay, TCR CDR3 regions were amplified from genomic DNA by multiplex PCR. For each cell subset, the extracted genomic DNA was distributed evenly across all wells of several immunoSEQ 96-well plates, and each plate served as one replicate. For sorted subsets, about 210 ng of genomic DNA, equivalent to some 33,000 T cell genomes, went into each replicate PCR. Purified libraries were measured with a Qubit 3.0 fluorometer, size-checked on a Bioanalyzer 2100, and measured again with the KAPA Library Quantification kit. A separate single-read 150-cycle Illumina NextSeq 550 flow cell was used to sequence each immunoSEQ 96-well plate. Processing in the source paper ran as follows. Because the immunoSEQ output held only junctional sequences and lacked quality scores, the filtering could not match the filtering applied to full-length reads. To assign V/J genes and CDR3, sequences were annotated using PyIR, a Python wrapper for IgBLAST v1.9, with IMGT germline references. Any read was removed if the V/J assignment was weak (E-value above 1e-6), the CDR3 was missing, or the read contained stop codons, out-of-frame junctions, or ambiguous translated residues. V3J clonotypes were defined as sequences sharing the same inferred V gene, J gene, and CDR3 amino acid sequence. The percentage overlap between two repertoires was calculated by dividing the number of shared unique clonotypes by the size of the smaller repertoire. Three approaches were used to assess repertoire richness: RTK rarefaction, the Chao1 estimator, and Recon v2.1 estimates of unobserved clonotypes. Generation probabilities for all TCRbeta clonotypes obtained by the gDNA method from a handful of donors were computed using OLGA. TCRdb limited this immuneACCESS table to in-frame rearrangements with V and J called. A share of clones is missing; checked studies link under half to unresolved V genes, and the rest is unexplained. D and trimming were read from the DNA, whereas the V and J calls and clone size are those reported in that table. The table for this sample lists 2 million to 2.5 million clones; approximately 90% of them were counted only once. Approximately 0.4% of the sample belongs to the ten largest clones.

The donors were healthy, HIV-negative adults who had no recently reported acute infections or vaccinations. Only Caucasian adults living in Nashville, Tennessee, USA were represented among the donors. Magnetic negative selection was used to enrich CD4+ T cells, after which naive cells were positively selected on CD45RA and the negative fraction became the memory subset. Blood was obtained by leukapheresis, after which PBMCs were separated by Ficoll-Histopaque density gradient centrifugation and cryopreserved in liquid nitrogen vapor phase. Purity and quantity of every magnetically sorted T cell population were checked by analytical flow cytometry. Genomic DNA was isolated from every sorted fraction and measured by UV absorbance on a Nanodrop 2000c.

Specimen: naive CD4+ T cells from PBMCs. The cell subset or site label, read with the paper, signifies: CD45RA+ positively selected. The V and J genes are TRBV28 and TRBJ2-3; there is no confident call for the D gene. This TCR derives from a man aged 18 to 29 in good health. Some clones in this sample may be carry-over from other donors' samples. The CDR3 is CASSLVRIAGTDTQYF. The bases are TGTGCCAGCAGTTTGGTTAGGATCGCGGGCACAGATACGCAGTATTTT.